This T cell receptor beta chain was documented in a study of a mutant IDH1 vaccine in newly diagnosed glioma. Study-wide context: Vaccine dosing followed radiotherapy by 4-6 weeks, or accompanied temozolomide cycles. Before enrollment, the patients had been treated with radiotherapy alone, temozolomide alone, or both together. Most of them had received both.

Clones were read by immunoSEQ multiplex PCR, and TCRdb kept only the in-frame ones, dropping some. The sample yields around 44,000 clones, around 80% seen once. As regards this clone: Its target is not known.

The time point denotes: week 35, safety follow-up. A single vaccine dose contained 300 ug of mutant IDH1 20-mer peptide, and topical imiquimod was used with it. Germline-derived CDR1 and CDR2 are PRHDT and FYEKMQ (reference sequence). The CDR3 extends over 15 amino acids. With 5 bases clipped from V and 7 bases from J, the junction kept 12 bases outside the gene matches. The chain joins TRBV13 to TRBJ1-2, with TRBD1 matching 8 bases. This sequence originates from a man aged 35 to 55 with glioma. Material: PBMCs, obtained from a glioma patient whose treatment included an IDH1 peptide vaccine. DNA for the CDR3: TGTGCCAGCAGCCCAGGCCAGACAGGGGTGGGTGGCTACACCTTC. Protein product: CASSPGQTGVGGYTF.